This T cell receptor beta chain came from a study of blood T cell repertoires in COVID-19. The overall study: PBMCs, B-cell-depleted T cells, or T cells provided the cDNA or gDNA that made up the material.

The assay was immunoSEQ multiplex PCR, and TCRdb's table has in-frame clones only and misses some. The repertoire has more than 150,000 clones, around 83% of them found once; the top ten carry 9% to 10%. Sample: peripheral blood. This TCR was sampled from a woman aged 45-65 years with acute or convalescent COVID-19.

CDR3 nucleotide sequence: TGTGCCAGCAGTTACCGGGGGAGAGACAATGAGCAGTTCTTC. Residues: CASSYRGRDNEQFF. The chain uses TRBV6-5 and TRBJ2-1; tentatively, D is TRBD2 (6 bases). The CDR3 runs 14 residues. CDR1 is MNHEY and CDR2 is SVGAGI in the germline V gene. Trimming stripped 2 bases from V and 5 bases from J, with 10 bases between.